The TCR beta chain under discussion was sequenced for a study of OX40 agonist ivuxolimab in advanced cancers. Looking at the study overall: All patients had ivuxolimab intravenously every 2 weeks at 0.01 to 10 mg/kg. Three patients showed partial responses: one hepatocellular carcinoma and two cutaneous melanoma cases.

Study conclusions and caveats: Among some nonresponders, normalized T-cell clonal expansion was also low. Expanded clones were, on average, more numerous in CD8+ T cells than in CD4+.

Points on this clone: Its antigen is not known.

Germline loops: CDR1 SNHLY, CDR2 FYNNEI. The CDR3 consists of 12 residues. Deletions cut 8 bases from V and 0 bases from J, with 7 bases between. Libraries were prepared by immunoSEQ multiplex PCR; TCRdb keeps only in-frame clonotypes and omits some of them. The table records around 80,000 clones, around 85% of them present only once. This sequence originates from an adult with an advanced solid tumor such as melanoma, head and neck, liver or kidney cancer. The chain recombines TRBV2 with TRBJ1-2; D ambiguous. This specimen was CD4+ or CD8+ T cells sorted from blood, taken in a trial of the OX40 agonist ivuxolimab. This CDR3 reads CASRISNYGYTF. The CDR3 coding sequence is TGTGCCAGCCGCATATCTAACTATGGCTACACCTTC.